One sample yielded the 15 T cell receptor beta chains listed below, sequenced in a study of siplizumab effects on memory and regulatory T cells. Repertoires were generated with immunoSEQ multiplex PCR, while TCRdb's copy carries only in-frame clones and drops some. The sample includes about 69,000 clones, approximately 89% of them seen just once. Sequencing used Tregs sorted from blood. The source is a human donor in good health.

This chain uses TRBV28 with TRBJ1-2, with a tentative D call TRBD1 (5 bases). The CDR3 covers 11 residues. Germline loops: CDR1 MDHEN, CDR2 SYDVKM. V was clipped by 8 bases and J by 8 bases, with 12 bases between them. The CDR3 sequence: CASGSGRGYTF. For the CDR3, the DNA is TGTGCCAGCGGGTCAGGGAGGGGCTACACCTTC.

This rearrangement joins TRBV4-1 to TRBJ2-3; 8 bases agree with TRBD1. The J segment lost 2 bases and the V segment lost 4 bases, leaving 8 bases of the junction unmatched. This CDR3 is built from 16 residues. Germline CDR1 reads MGHRA; CDR2 reads YSYEKL. The CDR3 sequence: CASSPLRGQDTDTQYF. In nucleotides, the CDR3 is TGCGCCAGCAGCCCGCTTAGGGGACAGGACACAGATACGCAGTATTTT.

The V call is TRBV18, the J call TRBJ2-3; D may be TRBD1 (5 bases). The CDR3 extends over 13 amino acids. The germline V and J ends were trimmed by 0 bases and 4 bases, with 5 bases remaining between them. Germline V lookup: CDR1 KGHSH, CDR2 LQKENI. The CDR3 DNA sequence: TGTGCCAGCTCACCACCGGGGCCAGATACGCAGTATTTT. Protein: CASSPPGPDTQYF.

This rearrangement joins TRBV7-9 to TRBJ2-1, with D unclear. V dropped 3 bases and J dropped 5 bases, with 8 bases sitting between them. Per germline, CDR1 SEHNR and CDR2 FQNEAQ (reference sequence). This CDR3 has 13 amino acids. CDR3 sequence: CASSLFNNNEQFF. Written as DNA, the CDR3 is TGTGCCAGCAGCTTGTTCAATAACAATGAGCAGTTCTTC. Variable domain in full (rest from reference TRBV7-9 and TRBJ2-1): DTGVSQNPRHKITKRGQNVTFRCDPISEHNRLYWYRQTLGQGPEFLTYFQNEAQLEKSRLLSDRFSAERPKGSFSTLEIQRTEQGDSAMYLCASSLFNNNEQFFGPGTRLTVL.

The rearrangement uses TRBV28 and TRBJ2-3; 8 bases are shared with TRBD2. Germline CDR1 is MDHEN and CDR2 is SYDVKM. The CDR3 runs 16 residues. Unmatched junction bases numbered 8, after V lost 5 bases and J lost 1 base. CDR3 sequence reads: CASSEPGLGGTDTQYF. CDR3 nucleotides: TGTGCCAGCAGTGAACCGGGACTAGGGGGCACAGATACGCAGTATTTT.

This chain joins TRBV21-1 and TRBJ1-4; the D call of TRBD1 is as the table states it, not checked on the DNA. TRBV21-1 represents a pseudogene. The CDR3 spans 17 residues. In nucleotides, the CDR3 is TGTGCCAGCAGCAAAGAGGGAAGGGACAGGTATAATGAAAAACTGTTTTTT. It is translated as CASSKEGRDRYNEKLFF.

The chain combines TRBV19 with TRBJ2-2; TRBD2 matches at 10 bases. The CDR3 runs 15 residues. CDR1 is LNHDA, CDR2 SQIVND, per germline (reference sequence). V lost 3 bases and J lost 4; bases outside the gene matches: 2. The CDR3 sequence is CASSIVAGGTGELFF. The DNA for the CDR3 is TGTGCCAGTAGTATCGTAGCGGGAGGCACCGGGGAGCTGTTTTTT.

This clone was counted between two and nine times. The CDR3 loop reads CASQGAVHGYTF. CDR3 bases: TGTGCCAGTCAGGGGGCGGTACATGGCTACACCTTC. The rearrangement uses TRBV6-6 and TRBJ1-2; 8 bases fit TRBD1. The V and J ends lost 9 bases and 6 bases, in that order; junction bases with no gene match: 6. In germline, CDR1 is MNHNY, CDR2 SVGAGI (reference sequence). The CDR3 is 12 residues long.

The sample holds one count of this clone. The CDR3 coding sequence is TGTGCCAGCAATCTTGTGGGGTGGAGTCAGCCCCAGCATTTT. This encodes CASNLVGWSQPQHF. The chain carries TRBV28 and TRBJ1-5; D not certain. Deletions cut 7 bases from V and 6 bases from J, with 16 bases between. Germline V CDR1 and CDR2: MDHEN, SYDVKM. The CDR3 contains 14 residues.

CDR3 nucleotide sequence: TGCAGCGTTAATGCATGGACAGGGGGCGACTATGGCTACACCTTC. This gives the protein CSVNAWTGGDYGYTF. This chain links TRBV29-1 with TRBJ1-2, with 11 bases that match TRBD1. J gave up 3 bases and V 5 bases, and 8 bases lay outside the gene matches. Germline CDR1 reads SQVTM; CDR2 reads ANQGSEA. The CDR3 is 15 residues long.

The chain recombines TRBV29-1 with TRBJ2-1; 9 bases map to TRBD2. Germline V gives CDR1 SQVTM, CDR2 ANQGSEA. The CDR3 loop spans 16 amino acids. The ends lost 4 bases at V and 6 bases at J; junction bases unmatched: 13. The CDR3 region is CSVVGIAGALGNEQFF. The CDR3 DNA follows: TGCAGCGTTGTCGGCATAGCGGGAGCGCTCGGCAATGAGCAGTTCTTC.

This chain uses TRBV30 with TRBJ1-4, with unresolved D. V gave up 0 bases and J gave up 11 bases, with 7 bases separating them. CDR3 length: 11 residues. CDR1 and CDR2 from the germline V gene are GTSNPN and SVGIG (reference sequence). The CDR3 sequence: CAWSVRGKLFF. CDR3 DNA: TGTGCCTGGAGTGTACGAGGGAAACTGTTTTTT.

The chain recombines TRBV29-1 with TRBJ1-4, with no clear D. This CDR3 contains 12 residues. V shed 6 bases and J shed 7 bases, with 12 bases lying between them. Looked up from germline, CDR1 is SQVTM and CDR2 is ANQGSEA. Written as DNA, the CDR3 is TGCAGCGTCCAAAGCCCGGGTGAAAAACTGTTTTTT. Amino acids: CSVQSPGEKLFF. Combining the CDR3 with reference TRBV29-1 and TRBJ1-4 gives the whole variable domain SAVISQKPSRDICQRGTSLTIQCQVDSQVTMMFWYRQQPGQSLTLIATANQGSEATYESGFVIDKFPISRPNLTFSTLTVSNMSPEDSSIYLCSVQSPGEKLFFGSGTQLSVL.

DNA of the CDR3: TGTGCCAGCAGCTTGGGGAGGAGCAATCAGCCCCAGCATTTT. As protein: CASSLGRSNQPQHF. The chain uses TRBV5-6 and TRBJ1-5; D unresolved. The CDR3 totals 14 residues. Deletions cut 0 bases from V and 1 base from J, with 5 bases between. Germline CDR1 and CDR2: SGHDT and YYEEEE.

This clone appeared once. The chain combines TRBV4-2 with TRBJ2-1; TRBD2 matches 11 bases. Germline assignment: CDR1 LGHNA and CDR2 YNFKEQ. The CDR3 totals 15 residues. V lost 2 bases, J lost 7 bases, and 4 bases stayed unmatched. The CDR3: CASSQPGLAANEQFF. The CDR3, as DNA: TGTGCCAGCAGCCAACCGGGACTAGCGGCAAATGAGCAGTTCTTC.